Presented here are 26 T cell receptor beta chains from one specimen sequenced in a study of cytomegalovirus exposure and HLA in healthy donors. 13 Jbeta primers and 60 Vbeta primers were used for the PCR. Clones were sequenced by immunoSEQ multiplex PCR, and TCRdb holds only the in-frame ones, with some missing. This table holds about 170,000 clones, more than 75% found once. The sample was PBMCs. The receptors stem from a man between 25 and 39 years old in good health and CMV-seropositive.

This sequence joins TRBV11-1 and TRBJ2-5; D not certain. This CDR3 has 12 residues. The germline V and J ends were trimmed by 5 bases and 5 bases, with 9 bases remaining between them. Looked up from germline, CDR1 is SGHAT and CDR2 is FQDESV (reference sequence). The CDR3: CASSPVRETQYF. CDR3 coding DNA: TGTGCCAGCAGCCCCGTCCGGGAGACCCAGTACTTC.

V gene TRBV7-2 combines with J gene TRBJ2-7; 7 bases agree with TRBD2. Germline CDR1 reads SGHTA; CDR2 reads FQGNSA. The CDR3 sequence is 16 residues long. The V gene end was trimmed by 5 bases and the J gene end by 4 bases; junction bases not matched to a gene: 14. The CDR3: CASSPGRSGNTYEQYF. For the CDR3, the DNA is TGTGCCAGCAGCCCAGGGAGGAGCGGGAACACTTACGAGCAGTACTTC.

As DNA, the CDR3 is TGTGCCAGCAGTTTATCTTCAGGGGGGAATGGCTACACCTTC. Encoded protein: CASSLSSGGNGYTF. The chain links TRBV28 to TRBJ1-2; 7 positions match TRBD1. Germline CDR1 reads MDHEN; CDR2 reads SYDVKM. With V trimmed by 1 base and J by 6 bases, 5 bases remained unmatched. This CDR3 region has 14 residues.

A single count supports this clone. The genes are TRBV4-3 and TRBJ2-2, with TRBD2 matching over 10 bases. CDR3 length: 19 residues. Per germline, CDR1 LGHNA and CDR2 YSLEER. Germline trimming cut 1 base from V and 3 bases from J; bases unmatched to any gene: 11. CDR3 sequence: CASSQAPGGLAGDTGELFF. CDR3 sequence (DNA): TGCGCCAGCAGCCAAGCCCCCGGGGGGCTAGCGGGAGACACCGGGGAGCTGTTTTTT.

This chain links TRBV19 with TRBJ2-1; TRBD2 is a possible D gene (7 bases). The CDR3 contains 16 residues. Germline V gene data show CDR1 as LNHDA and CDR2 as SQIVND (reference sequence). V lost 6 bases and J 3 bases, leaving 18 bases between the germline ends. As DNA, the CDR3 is TGTGCCAGTAGAATCGGGGGGAAGGGGGACTACAATGAGCAGTTCTTC. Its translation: CASRIGGKGDYNEQFF.

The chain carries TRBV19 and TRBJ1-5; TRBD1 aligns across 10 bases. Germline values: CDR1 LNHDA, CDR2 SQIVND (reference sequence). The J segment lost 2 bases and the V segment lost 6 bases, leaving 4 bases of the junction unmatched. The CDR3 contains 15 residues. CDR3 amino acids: CASRDRGRGNQPQHF. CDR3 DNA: TGTGCCAGTAGGGACAGGGGGAGGGGCAATCAGCCCCAGCATTTT.

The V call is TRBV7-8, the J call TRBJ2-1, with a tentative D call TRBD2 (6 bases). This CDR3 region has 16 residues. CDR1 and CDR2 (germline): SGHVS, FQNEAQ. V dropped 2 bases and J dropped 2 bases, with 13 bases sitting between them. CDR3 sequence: CASSLWETRAYNEQFF. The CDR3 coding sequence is TGTGCCAGCAGCTTATGGGAGACTAGAGCCTACAATGAGCAGTTCTTC.

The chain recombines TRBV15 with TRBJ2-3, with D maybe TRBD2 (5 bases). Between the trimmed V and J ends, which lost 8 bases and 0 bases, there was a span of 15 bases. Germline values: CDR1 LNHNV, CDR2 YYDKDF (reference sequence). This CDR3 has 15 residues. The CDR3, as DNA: TGTGCCACCGCAACTCGGGGTCGGAGCACAGATACGCAGTATTTT. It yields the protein CATATRGRSTDTQYF.

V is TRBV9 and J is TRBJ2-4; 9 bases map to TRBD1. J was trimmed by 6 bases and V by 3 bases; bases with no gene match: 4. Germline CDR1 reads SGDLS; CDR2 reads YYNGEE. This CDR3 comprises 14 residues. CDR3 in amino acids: CASSGQGDLNIQYF. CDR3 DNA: TGTGCCAGCAGCGGACAGGGGGACTTAAACATTCAGTACTTC.

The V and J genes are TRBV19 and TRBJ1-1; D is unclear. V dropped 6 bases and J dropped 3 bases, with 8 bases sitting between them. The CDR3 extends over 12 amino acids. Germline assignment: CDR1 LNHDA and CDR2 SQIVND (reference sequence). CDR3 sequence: CASSRGYTEAFF. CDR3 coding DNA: TGTGCCAGTAGCAGAGGATACACTGAAGCTTTCTTT.

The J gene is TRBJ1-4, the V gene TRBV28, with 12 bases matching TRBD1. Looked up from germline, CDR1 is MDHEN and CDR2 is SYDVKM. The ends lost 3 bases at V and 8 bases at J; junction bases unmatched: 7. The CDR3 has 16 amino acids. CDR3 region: CASSFSPGTGGEKLFF. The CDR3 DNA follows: TGTGCCAGCAGTTTCTCCCCCGGGACAGGGGGCGAAAAACTGTTTTTT.

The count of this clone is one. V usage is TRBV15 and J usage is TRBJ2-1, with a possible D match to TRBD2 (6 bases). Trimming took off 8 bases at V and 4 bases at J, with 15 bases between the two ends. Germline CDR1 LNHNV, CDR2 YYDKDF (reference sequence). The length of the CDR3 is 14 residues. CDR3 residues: CATGRSGLYNEQFF. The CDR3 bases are TGTGCCACCGGCCGGAGCGGGCTATACAATGAGCAGTTCTTC.

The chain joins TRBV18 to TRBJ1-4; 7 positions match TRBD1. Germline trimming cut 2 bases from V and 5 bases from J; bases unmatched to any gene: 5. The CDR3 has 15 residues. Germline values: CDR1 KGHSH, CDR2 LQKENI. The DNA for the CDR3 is TGTGCCAGCTCACCAGACAGGGCACTCAATGAAAAACTGTTTTTT. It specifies CASSPDRALNEKLFF.

The CDR3 DNA is TGTGCCAGCAGCTTAATGGGTAGCGGGACGGTTTTCTCCTACAATGAGCAGTTCTTC. Protein product: CASSLMGSGTVFSYNEQFF. The rearrangement links TRBV11-2 to TRBJ2-1, with TRBD2 identical over 8 bases. Germline V gene data show CDR1 as SGHAT and CDR2 as FQNNGV. Unmatched junction bases numbered 12, after V lost 2 bases and J lost 0 bases. The CDR3 loop spans 19 amino acids.

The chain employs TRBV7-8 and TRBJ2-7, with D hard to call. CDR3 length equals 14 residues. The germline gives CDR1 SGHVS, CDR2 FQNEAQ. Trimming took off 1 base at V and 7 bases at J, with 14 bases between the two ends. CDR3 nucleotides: TGTGCCAGCAGCTTAGGTCCAGGCCGTGGGGAGCAGTACGTC. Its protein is CASSLGPGRGEQYV.

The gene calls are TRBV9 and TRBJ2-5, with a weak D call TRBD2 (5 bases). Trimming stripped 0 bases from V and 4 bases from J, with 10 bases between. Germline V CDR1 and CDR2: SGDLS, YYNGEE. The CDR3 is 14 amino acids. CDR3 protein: CASSVESLAETQYF. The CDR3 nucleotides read TGTGCCAGCAGCGTAGAGTCCCTAGCAGAGACCCAGTACTTC.

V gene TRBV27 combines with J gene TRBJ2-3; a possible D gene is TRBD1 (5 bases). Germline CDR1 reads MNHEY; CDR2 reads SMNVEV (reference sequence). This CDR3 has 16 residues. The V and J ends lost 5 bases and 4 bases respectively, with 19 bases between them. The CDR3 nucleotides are TGTGCCAGCAGTGGGCGCCTCGGACACAACTCAGATACGCAGTATTTT. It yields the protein CASSGRLGHNSDTQYF.

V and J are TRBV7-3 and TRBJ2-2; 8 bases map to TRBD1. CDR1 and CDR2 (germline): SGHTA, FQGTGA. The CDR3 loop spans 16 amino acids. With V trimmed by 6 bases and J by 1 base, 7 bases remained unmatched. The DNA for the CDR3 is TGTGCCAGCAGGACCCAGGGGGCCCTGAACACCGGGGAGCTGTTTTTT. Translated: CASRTQGALNTGELFF.

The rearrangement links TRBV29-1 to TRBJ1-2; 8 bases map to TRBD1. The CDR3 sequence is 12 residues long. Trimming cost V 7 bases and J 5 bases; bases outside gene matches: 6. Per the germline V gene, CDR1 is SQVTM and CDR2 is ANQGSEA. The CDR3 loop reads CSASGTGYGYTF. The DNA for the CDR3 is TGCAGCGCCTCCGGGACAGGATATGGCTACACCTTC.

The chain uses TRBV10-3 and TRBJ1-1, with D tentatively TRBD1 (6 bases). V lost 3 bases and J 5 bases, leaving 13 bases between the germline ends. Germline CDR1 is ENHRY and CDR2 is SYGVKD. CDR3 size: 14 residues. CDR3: CAISESGGMTEAFF. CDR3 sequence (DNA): TGTGCCATCAGTGAATCTGGGGGCATGACTGAAGCTTTCTTT.

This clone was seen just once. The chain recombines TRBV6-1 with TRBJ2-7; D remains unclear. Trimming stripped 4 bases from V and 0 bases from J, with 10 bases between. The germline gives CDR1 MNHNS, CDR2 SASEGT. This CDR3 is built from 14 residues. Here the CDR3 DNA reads TGTGCCAGCAGTGGTAGACGGAGCTCCTACGAGCAGTACGTC. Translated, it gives CASSGRRSSYEQYV.

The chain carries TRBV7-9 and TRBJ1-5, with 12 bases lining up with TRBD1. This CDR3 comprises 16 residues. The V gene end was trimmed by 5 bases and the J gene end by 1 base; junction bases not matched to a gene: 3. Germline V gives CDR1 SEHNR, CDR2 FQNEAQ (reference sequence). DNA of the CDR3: TGTGCCAGCAGCCCCGGGACAGGGGGCAGCAATCAGCCCCAGCATTTT. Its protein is CASSPGTGGSNQPQHF. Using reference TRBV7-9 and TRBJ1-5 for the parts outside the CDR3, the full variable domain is DTGVSQNPRHKITKRGQNVTFRCDPISEHNRLYWYRQTLGQGPEFLTYFQNEAQLEKSRLLSDRFSAERPKGSFSTLEIQRTEQGDSAMYLCASSPGTGGSNQPQHFGDGTRLSIL.

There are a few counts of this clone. CDR3 sequence: CASSQVIPRRRGTYNEQFF. DNA of the CDR3: TGCGCCAGCAGCCAAGTGATTCCCCGGAGGAGAGGGACCTACAATGAGCAGTTCTTC. The gene calls are TRBV4-1 and TRBJ2-1; D possibly corresponds to TRBD2 (5 bases). The CDR3 is made up of 19 amino acids. In germline, CDR1 is MGHRA, CDR2 YSYEKL. Trimming shortened V by 1 base and J by 2 bases, and 21 bases separated the two germline ends.

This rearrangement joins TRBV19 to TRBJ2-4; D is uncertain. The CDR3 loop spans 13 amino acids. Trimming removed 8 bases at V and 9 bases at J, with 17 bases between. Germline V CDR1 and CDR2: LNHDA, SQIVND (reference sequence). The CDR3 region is CASVRSQTGIQYF. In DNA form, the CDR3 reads TGTGCCAGTGTCAGGTCTCAAACTGGCATTCAGTACTTC.

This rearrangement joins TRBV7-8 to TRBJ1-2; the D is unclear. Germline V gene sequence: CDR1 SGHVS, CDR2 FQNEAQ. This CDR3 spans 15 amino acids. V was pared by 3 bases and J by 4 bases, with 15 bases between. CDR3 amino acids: CASSLPPGRGYGYTF. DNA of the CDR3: TGTGCCAGCAGCTTGCCCCCCGGGCGGGGCTATGGCTACACCTTC.

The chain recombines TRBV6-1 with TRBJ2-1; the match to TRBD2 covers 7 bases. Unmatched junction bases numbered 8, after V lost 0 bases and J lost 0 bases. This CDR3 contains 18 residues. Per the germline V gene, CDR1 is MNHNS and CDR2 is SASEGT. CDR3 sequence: CASSEAPSGLSSYNEQFF. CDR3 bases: TGTGCCAGCAGTGAAGCACCTAGCGGCCTTAGCTCCTACAATGAGCAGTTCTTC.